This T cell receptor beta chain derives from a study of blood T cell repertoires in COVID-19. At the level of the study: Sources were T cells, B-cell-depleted T cells, or PBMCs; the material itself was cDNA or gDNA.

This clone came up once. The CDR3 contains 17 residues. The V gene lost 6 bases and the J gene lost 5 bases, with 26 bases spanning the gap. Germline V gives CDR1 SGDLS, CDR2 YYNGEE. TCRdb's copy holds only in-frame clones and misses some; the assay was immunoSEQ multiplex PCR. This sample has under 65,000 clones, with around 73% found just once. The clonotype was recovered from a woman in her 50s with acute COVID-19. The sequenced sample was PBMCs or T cells enriched from blood (not recorded which). The rearrangement uses TRBV9 and TRBJ2-5, with D possibly TRBD2 on 7 matching bases. The CDR3 protein is CASTLGTGGNGRETQYF. In DNA form, the CDR3 reads TGTGCCAGCACCCTTGGGACGGGGGGCAACGGGAGGGAGACCCAGTACTTC. Combining the CDR3 with reference TRBV9 and TRBJ2-5 gives the whole variable domain DSGVTQTPKHLITATGQRVTLRCSPRSGDLSVYWYQQSLDQGLQFLIQYYNGEERAKGNILERFSAQQFPDLHSELNLSSLELGDSALYFCASTLGTGGNGRETQYFGPGTRLLVL.